The clone carrying this TCR beta chain occurred once. This sample stems from a study of blood T cell repertoires in COVID-19. Study context: Specimens from acute and convalescent COVID-19 originated in the United States, Italy and Spain. T cells, B-cell-depleted T cells, or PBMCs supplied cDNA or gDNA.

The CDR3 loop spans 18 amino acids. V was pared by 5 bases and J by 10 bases, with 19 bases of the junction left unmatched. The germline V gene has CDR1 SGHVS and CDR2 FQNEAQ. In the authors' workflow: Using reference gene primer amplification, nucleated cell counts were estimated. The repertoire was sequenced with immunoSEQ multiplex PCR; TCRdb's copy has only in-frame clones and lacks some. Clonal size and the V and J genes are those of that table, whereas D and trimming came from the DNA. The top ten clones hold under 2.5% of a sample with 230,000 or so clones, roughly 88% of them seen once. Material for sequencing was peripheral blood. This chain uses TRBV7-8 with TRBJ2-1, with 11 bases aligning to TRBD1. This TCR was recovered from a man in his forties who had recovered from COVID-19. CDR3 DNA sequence: TGTGCCAGCAGCACGAAAGTGGGGACAGGGGGTAATATGCTCGAGCAGTTCTTC. Its protein is CASSTKVGTGGNMLEQFF.